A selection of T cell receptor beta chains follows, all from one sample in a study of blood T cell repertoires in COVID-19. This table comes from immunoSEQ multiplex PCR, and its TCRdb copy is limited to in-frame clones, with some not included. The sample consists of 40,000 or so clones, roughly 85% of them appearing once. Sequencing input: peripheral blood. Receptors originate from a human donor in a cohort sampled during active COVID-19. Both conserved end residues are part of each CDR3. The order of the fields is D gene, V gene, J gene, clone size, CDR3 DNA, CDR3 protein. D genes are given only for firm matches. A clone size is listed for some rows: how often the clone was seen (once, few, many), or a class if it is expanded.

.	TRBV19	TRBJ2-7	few	TGTGCCAGTAGTAAGCGCAGGGCCTACGAGCAGTACTTC	CASSKRRAYEQYF
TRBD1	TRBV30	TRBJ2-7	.	TGTGCCTGGAGACCGGACAGGGGGCTACAGACTACGAGGTGGCAGTACTTC	CAWRPDRGLQTTRWQYF
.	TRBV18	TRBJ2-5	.	TGTGCCAGCTCACTTGATCTCGCGGGGGCGGCGGAGACCCAGTACTTC	CASSLDLAGAAETQYF
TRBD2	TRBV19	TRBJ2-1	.	TGTGCCAGTAGCTCTGGGACTAGCGGAGCCACCTACAATGAGCAGTTCTTC	CASSSGTSGATYNEQFF
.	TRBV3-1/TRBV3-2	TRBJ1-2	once	TGTGCCAGCAGCCAAGATTACGGGGTTCGGGATGGCTACACCTTC	CASSQDYGVRDGYTF
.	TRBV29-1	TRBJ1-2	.	TGCAGCGTTGGCTACAGGGATAACTATGGCTACACCTTC	CSVGYRDNYGYTF
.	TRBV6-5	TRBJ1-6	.	TGTGCCAGCAGTTACACGTTACTCGATAATTCACCCCTCCACTTT	CASSYTLLDNSPLHF
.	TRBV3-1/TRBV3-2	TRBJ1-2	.	TGTGCCAGCAGCCAAGATCAGATCAGCGCCACGAGCTACACCTTC	CASSQDQISATSYTF
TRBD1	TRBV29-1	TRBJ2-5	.	TGCAGCGTTGGGGAAGGGACAGTCCAAGAGACCCAGTACTTC	CSVGEGTVQETQYF
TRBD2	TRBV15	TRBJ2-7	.	TGTGCCACCAGCAGAGATGATATGTTCGCGGGAGGGCCCTACGAGCAGTACTTC	CATSRDDMFAGGPYEQYF
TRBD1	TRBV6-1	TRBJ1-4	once	TGTGCCAGCAGTGACGTCCCGGGACAGGGAACTAATGAAAAACTGTTTTTT	CASSDVPGQGTNEKLFF
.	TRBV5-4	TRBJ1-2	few	TGTGCCAGCAGCCCACAGGGCAGGTATGGCTACACCTTC	CASSPQGRYGYTF
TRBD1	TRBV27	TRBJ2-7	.	TGTGCCAGCACTGGACAGGGCAACTCCTACGAGCAGTACTTC	CASTGQGNSYEQYF
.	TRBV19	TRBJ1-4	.	TGTGCCAGTAGCTCCCCGGAAGGGGGAAATGAAAAACTGTTTTTT	CASSSPEGGNEKLFF
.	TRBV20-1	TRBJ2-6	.	TGCAGTGCTAGTCCCGCTGGGGCCAACGTCCTGACTTTC	CSASPAGANVLTF
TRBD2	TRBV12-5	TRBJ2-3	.	TGTGCTAGTGGTTTGGGAGGGACTAGCGGGAGATATGATACGCAGTATTTT	CASGLGGTSGRYDTQYF
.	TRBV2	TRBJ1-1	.	TGTGCCAGGGGCAGGGTATCCACTGAAGCTTTCTTT	CARGRVSTEAFF
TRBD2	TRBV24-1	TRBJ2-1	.	TGTGCCACCAGTGATACGGGAGGGAATGAGCAGTTCTTC	CATSDTGGNEQFF
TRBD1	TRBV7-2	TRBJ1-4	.	TGTGCCAGCAGCTCCTGGACAGGAAATGATATGTTTTTT	CASSSWTGNDMFF
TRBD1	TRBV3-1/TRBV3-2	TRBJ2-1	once	TGTGCCAGCAGCCCCCAAAACAGGGGTGAGCAGTTCTTC	CASSPQNRGEQFF
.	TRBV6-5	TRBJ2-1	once	TGTGCCAGCAGAAAAGGACAGACCTCCTACAATGAGCAGTTCTTC	CASRKGQTSYNEQFF
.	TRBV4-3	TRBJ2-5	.	TGCGCCAGCAGCCGAAATTTAGTCGGTTCCGGGGAGACCCAGTACTTC	CASSRNLVGSGETQYF
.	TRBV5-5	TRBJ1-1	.	TGTGCCAGCAGCTCCCTGACGGGATCGAACACTGAAGCTTTCTTT	CASSSLTGSNTEAFF
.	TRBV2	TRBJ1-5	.	TGTGCCAGCAGTGAAGTTAGCACCCAGCATTTT	CASSEVSTQHF